Each of the 21 T cell receptor beta chains below was sequenced from the same sample in a study of T cell responses to AZD1222 COVID-19 vaccine. Some clones are missing from TCRdb's copy, which holds only in-frame ones; the method was immunoSEQ multiplex PCR. The profile shows 95,000 or so clones, roughly 84% of them singletons. Sequences were derived from peripheral blood, sampled on day 0 of AZD1222 vaccination. The receptors come from an adult in good health.

The chain is built from TRBV5-5 and TRBJ1-1, with a weak D call TRBD1 (5 bases). V lost 4 bases to trimming and J lost 1 base, with 14 bases between them. The CDR3 has 15 residues. Per germline, CDR1 SGHKS and CDR2 YYEKEE (reference sequence). In DNA form, the CDR3 reads TGTGCCAGCAGCATTCTGACAGCCCGGAACACTGAAGCTTTCTTT. This sequence encodes CASSILTARNTEAFF.

The chain joins TRBV7-8 to TRBJ1-4, with 8 bases that match TRBD1. This CDR3 comprises 16 residues. Germline V lookup: CDR1 SGHVS, CDR2 FQNEAQ. V lost 5 bases and J lost 3; bases outside the gene matches: 8. In DNA form, the CDR3 reads TGTGCCAGCAGCCCGTACACAGGGGGAGCTAATGAAAAACTGTTTTTT. Translated, it gives CASSPYTGGANEKLFF.

The chain links TRBV19 to TRBJ1-5, with D unclear. The CDR3 is made up of 14 amino acids. Trimming took off 6 bases at V and 1 base at J, with 10 bases between the two ends. Per germline, CDR1 LNHDA and CDR2 SQIVND (reference sequence). CDR3 nucleotides: TGTGCCAGTAGCCACCGAGGGAGCAATCAGCCCCAGCATTTT. Translating it yields CASSHRGSNQPQHF.

The V call is TRBV5-1, the J call TRBJ2-5; D remains unclear. CDR3 length: 13 amino acids. In germline, CDR1 is SGHRS, CDR2 YFSETQ. Between the trimmed V and J ends, which lost 0 bases and 5 bases, there was a span of 8 bases. CDR3 in amino acids: CASSLVGLETQYF. The CDR3 nucleotides are TGCGCCAGCAGCTTGGTGGGGTTGGAGACCCAGTACTTC.

The chain combines TRBV27 with TRBJ1-1; tentatively, D is TRBD1 (6 bases). V lost 1 base to trimming and J lost 7 bases, with 16 bases between them. The CDR3 totals 15 residues. Per germline, CDR1 MNHEY and CDR2 SMNVEV (reference sequence). In DNA form, the CDR3 reads TGTGCCAGCAGTTTATTCGCAACAGGGAAAGGTGAAGCTTTCTTT. The encoded protein is CASSLFATGKGEAFF.

The chain carries TRBV12-3 or TRBV12-4 and TRBJ1-1; D is perhaps TRBD1 (5 bases). V lost 6 bases to trimming and J lost 5 bases, with 10 bases between them. The CDR3 consists of 12 residues. CDR3 amino acids: CASSRGGTEAFF. The CDR3 DNA reads as TGTGCCAGCAGCCGGGGGGGTACTGAAGCTTTCTTT.

This chain links TRBV30 with TRBJ2-7, with 9 bases aligning to TRBD2. This CDR3 comprises 13 residues. V lost 3 bases to trimming and J lost 3 bases; unmatched junction nucleotides: 3. In germline, CDR1 is GTSNPN, CDR2 SVGIG (reference sequence). This CDR3 is CAWSPRGGYEQYF. In DNA form, the CDR3 reads TGTGCCTGGAGCCCGCGGGGGGGCTACGAGCAGTACTTC.

The CDR3 DNA follows: TGTGCCAGCAGTTTCACAGGGGGGGCCCGAGATACGCAGTATTTT. Amino acid sequence: CASSFTGGARDTQYF. The chain couples TRBV27 to TRBJ2-3; a possible D gene is TRBD1 (8 bases). The germline V gene has CDR1 MNHEY and CDR2 SMNVEV (reference sequence). This CDR3 contains 15 residues. Trimming cost V 3 bases and J 5 bases, with 15 bases left between them.

Details on this clone: Other DNA sequences in this specimen translate into the identical CDR3. The rearrangement joins TRBV7-2 to TRBJ1-2; 8 nucleotides match TRBD1. The length of the CDR3 is 13 residues. In germline, CDR1 is SGHTA, CDR2 FQGNSA. V lost 5 bases to trimming and J lost 4 bases; unmatched junction nucleotides: 3. The CDR3 loop reads CASSPGQGYGYTF. The CDR3 region has the DNA TGTGCCAGCAGCCCCGGACAGGGCTATGGCTACACCTTC.

The V call is TRBV7-3, the J call TRBJ2-3, with TRBD1 matching over 12 bases. With 1 base clipped from V and 4 bases from J, the junction kept 6 bases outside the gene matches. This CDR3 region has 17 residues. Looked up from germline, CDR1 is SGHTA and CDR2 is FQGTGA. This CDR3 is CASSLSGTGGAADTQYF. The CDR3, as DNA: TGTGCCAGCAGCTTAAGCGGGACAGGGGGCGCCGCAGATACGCAGTATTTT.

This chain connects TRBV6-4 to TRBJ2-3; 7 nucleotides agree with TRBD2. V dropped 3 bases and J dropped 0; count of bases not matched to a gene: 3. The germline V gene has CDR1 MRHNA and CDR2 SNTAGT. The CDR3 spans 15 residues. The CDR3 spells CASSEDGGSTDTQYF. The CDR3 region has the DNA TGTGCCAGCAGTGAGGACGGGGGGAGCACAGATACGCAGTATTTT.

The chain links TRBV15 to TRBJ1-4; possibly TRBD1 for D (5 bases). The CDR3 spans 15 residues. The ends were cut back, 4 bases at V and 0 bases at J, with 9 bases in the middle. Germline loops: CDR1 LNHNV, CDR2 YYDKDF (reference sequence). The CDR3 DNA sequence: TGTGCCACCAGCAAAATGACAGCAACTAATGAAAAACTGTTTTTT. It specifies CATSKMTATNEKLFF.

This clone was observed a few times. CDR3 loop: CASRQSPTYEQYF. In DNA, the CDR3 is TGTGCCAGCAGGCAGTCTCCCACCTACGAGCAGTACTTC. V usage is TRBV2 and J usage is TRBJ2-7; D ambiguous. The CDR3 has 13 amino acids. Germline V gene sequence: CDR1 SNHLY, CDR2 FYNNEI. The ends were cut back, 6 bases at V and 2 bases at J, with 11 bases in the middle. Filled out from reference TRBV2 and TRBJ2-7, the complete variable domain reads EPEVTQTPSHQVTQMGQEVILRCVPISNHLYFYWYRQILGQKVEFLVSFYNNEISEKSEIFDDQFSVERPDGSNFTLKIRSTKLEDSAMYFCASRQSPTYEQYFGPGTRLTVT.

This rearrangement joins TRBV30 to TRBJ2-7, with D hard to call. Trimming shortened V by 3 bases and J by 2 bases, and 8 bases separated the two germline ends. Germline CDR1 reads GTSNPN; CDR2 reads SVGIG (reference sequence). The CDR3 covers 12 residues. The CDR3 sequence: CAWRNLAYEQYF. Here the CDR3 DNA reads TGTGCCTGGAGGAACTTAGCCTACGAGCAGTACTTC.

The chain employs TRBV7-9 and TRBJ1-1; the D is unclear. Germline-derived CDR1 and CDR2 are SEHNR and FQNEAQ (reference sequence). V lost 5 bases and J 11 bases, leaving 15 bases between the germline ends. This CDR3 is 12 amino acids long. In DNA, the CDR3 is TGTGCCAGCAGCCCGGAGTCTCCTGGGGCTTTCTTT. Its translation: CASSPESPGAFF.

This clone came up once. V gene TRBV28 combines with J gene TRBJ1-2; D gene unclear. Germline V gene lookup returns CDR1 MDHEN and CDR2 SYDVKM. Trimming left V 2 bases short and J 8 bases short, with 6 bases between. The CDR3 has 11 amino acids. The CDR3: CASSLHGGYTF. In DNA form, the CDR3 reads TGTGCCAGCAGTTTACATGGCGGCTACACCTTC.

V gene TRBV6-6 combines with J gene TRBJ1-1, with D unclear. The germline gives CDR1 MNHNY, CDR2 SVGAGI (reference sequence). CDR3 length: 14 amino acids. V lost 6 bases to trimming and J lost 4 bases, with 15 bases between them. The CDR3 nucleotides are TGTGCCAGCAGGCTCTCCGGGGAGGGCACTGAAGCTTTCTTT. Translation gives CASRLSGEGTEAFF.

J is TRBJ1-6 and V is TRBV11-3; 9 bases line up with TRBD1. In germline, CDR1 is SGHNT, CDR2 YENEEA. After removal of 3 bases from V and 6 bases from J, the junction contained 0 bases not matched to a gene. CDR3 length: 14 residues. The CDR3 loop reads CASSLGQGNSPLHF. In DNA form, the CDR3 reads TGTGCCAGCAGCTTGGGACAGGGTAATTCACCCCTCCACTTT.

V usage is TRBV5-1 and J usage is TRBJ1-3; D is unresolved. V lost 4 bases and J lost 0, with 11 bases in between. Germline CDR1 SGHRS, CDR2 YFSETQ. The length of the CDR3 is 15 residues. The CDR3 DNA reads TGCGCCAGCAGCCAGGACCCTGGCTCTGGAAACACCATATATTTT. This sequence encodes CASSQDPGSGNTIYF.

The chain links TRBV6-5 to TRBJ2-3; TRBD2 agrees at 8 bases. The junction had 4 bases not matched to a gene; V was cut back by 8 bases and J by 0 bases. CDR1 is MNHEY, CDR2 SVGAGI, per germline. The CDR3 is 14 residues long. The CDR3 protein is CASVAGTSTDTQYF. The CDR3 DNA reads TGTGCCAGCGTAGCGGGGACAAGCACAGATACGCAGTATTTT.

This clone was seen only once. This chain joins TRBV28 and TRBJ2-7; 8 bases map to TRBD1. The germline V gene has CDR1 MDHEN and CDR2 SYDVKM. This CDR3 has 14 residues. The ends lost 6 bases at V and 1 base at J; junction bases unmatched: 5. CDR3 bases: TGTGCCAGCAGGACCTGGACAGGGTCCTACGAGCAGTACTTC. This translates into CASRTWTGSYEQYF.